This TCR beta chain was recorded in a study of T cell clonality in common variable immunodeficiency. Germline V gives CDR1 MNHNS, CDR2 SASEGT. The CDR3 contains 16 residues. Unmatched junction bases numbered 8, after V lost 2 bases and J lost 4 bases. Caucasian heritage predominated among both patients and controls. This clone was seen many times. From the germline J gene comes the end of the CDR3, since the read stops 3 residues before it. Sequencing input was equivalent genomic DNA from CVID and controls. Measured with immunoSEQ multiplex PCR; TCRdb has only the in-frame clones, and not every one. The sample was found to contain approximately 50,000 clones, and every one recurs.

The sequence was obtained from a person aged 18-70 years in good health. The specimen sequenced was peripheral blood mononuclear cells. V is TRBV6-1 and J is TRBJ1-1, with 9 bases that match TRBD1. The part of the CDR3 DNA that was read is TGTGCCAGCAGTGAACGCGACAGGGGGGCCCGCACTGAA. Translating gives CASSERDRGARTE. In full, the CDR3 reads CASSERDRGARTEAFF.